The entry below gives a single T cell receptor (beta chain) sequence along with its context. Its target antigen remains unknown. Per-nucleotide qualities are absent, and no much larger clonotype sits a single base away. These data are taken from a study of a mutant IDH1 vaccine in newly diagnosed glioma (dated by TCRdb to the early 2020s). The study in broad terms: Vaccination began 4-6 weeks after radiotherapy alone, or alongside temozolomide cycles in the chemotherapy-containing groups. Peripheral blood was drawn at six visits: V03 (baseline), V05, V07, V10, V12 and V13. The week-35 safety follow-up took place at visit V12, and the week-47 end of study took place at visit V13. Of the approximately 33 treated patients, approximately 62% were male and roughly 38% were female, and a mean age of approximately 40 years was recorded. For exploratory analyses, 25 to 30 treated patients had longitudinal TCRB deep sequencing done wherever samples were available. Before enrollment, most patients had been given radiochemotherapy with temozolomide as standard therapy, while the rest had received either radiotherapy alone or temozolomide alone.

Library creation used the immunoSEQ multiplex PCR assay. The hsTCRB Kit was used according to the manufacturer's protocol to amplify rearranged TCR beta chain sequences. TCRB libraries were sequenced on an Illumina MiSeq. The authors' pipeline ran thus. Demultiplexing, trimming and gene mapping were performed with the kit vendor's proprietary platform. TCRdb limited this immuneACCESS table to in-frame rearrangements with V and J called. A share of clones is missing; checked studies link under half to unresolved V genes, and the rest is unexplained. The V and J calls and clone size come from that table; D and trimming were worked out from the DNA. For this sample the table gives about 54,000 clones, of which around four fifths were detected only once. Together, the top ten hold under 4.5% of the sample. Broad study findings and their caveats: The authors stated that sample limitations prevented analyses of patient blood samples from being reproduced. Changes in the top peripheral T cell clonotypes picked up by TCRB sequencing did not appear to be linked to pseudoprogression. Immune responses induced by the vaccine were seen in approximately 93% of patients across multiple MHC alleles. Selection of PBMC samples for TCRB deep sequencing was based on availability.

The germline V gene gives CDR1 as MNHNS and CDR2 as SASEGT. Clipping removes 4 bases from V and 7 bases from J, with 13 as the unmatched junction base count. Reading from cysteine to phenylalanine, the CDR3 counts 16 amino acids. Only CDR3 DNA is held: 48 bases, read in frame from base 1. The time point tag for this specimen amounts to: week 35, safety follow-up. Every vaccine dose consisted of 300 ug of a 20-mer mutant IDH1 peptide in Montanide, administered subcutaneously together with topical imiquimod. Patients received eight vaccinations in weeks 1, 3, 5, 7, 11, 15, 19 and 23, corresponding to visits V03 through V10. Newly diagnosed WHO grade 3 or 4 IDH1-mutant astrocytomas showing loss of nuclear ATRX were present in the donors. The samples were drawn from NOA16, a multicentre, single-arm, open-label phase I trial in Germany that tested a mutant IDH1 peptide vaccine in humans for the first time. The DNeasy Blood and Tissue Kit was used to extract genomic DNA from EDTA blood for TCRB sequencing.

The sample was PBMCs, taken from a glioma patient whose treatment included an IDH1 peptide vaccine. The clonotype comes from a woman aged 18-29 years with glioma. The chain is assembled from TRBV6-1 and TRBJ2-1, and TRBD2 aligns with 7 junction nucleotides. In nucleotide form, the sequence is TGTGCCAGCAGTGGGTTGCGGGAGTTGATTAAGAATGAGCAGTTCTTC. Translation gives CASSGLRELIKNEQFF.